This TCR beta chain is drawn from a study of CD8+CD57+ T cells in acquired aplastic anemia. Study results and limitations: The number of CD8+ CDR3 sequences shared by patients and controls was approximately 30.

The TCR beta profiling, which covered VDJ combination and CDR3 sequence, was carried out using genomic DNA as the template. TCRdb passed the reads through MiXCR, listing each CDR3 protein once. The sample contains about 470,000 distinct CDR3 sequences, around a third of which appear only once. Sequencing was done on patients that had shown CD8+CD57+ cell expansion by flow cytometry. The germline gives CDR1 MGHDK, CDR2 SYGVNS. Trimming cost V 9 bases and J 3 bases, with 9 bases left between them. The CDR3 has 12 residues. This clonotype occurred many times. Its target is unknown. This sequence was found in a human donor with aplastic anemia. What was sequenced was sorted CD4+, CD8+, or CD8+CD57+ T cells (not recorded which) from PBMCs. J is TRBJ1-5 and V is TRBV25-1; tentative D call: TRBD1 (5 bases). The CDR3 nucleotides read TGTGCCAGTGGGGCCCACAATCAGCCCCAGCATTTT. Translating it yields CASGAHNQPQHF.